This TCR beta chain was captured by sequencing in a study of glioma-infiltrating T cells. Findings of the study overall: Non-neoplastic patients had below-expected tissue-blood divergence, while all gliomas exceeded expectation.

CDR1 is MNHEY, CDR2 SVGEGT, per germline. This CDR3 comprises 13 residues. Trimming removed 0 bases at V and 6 bases at J, with 7 bases between. About this clonotype itself: Its matching antigen is unknown.

TCR alpha and beta CDR3 regions were amplified from RNA using iRepertoire nested multiplex PCR. TCRdb called the multiplex PCR reads again in MiXCR, with one record for every CDR3 protein. The table lists 90,000 or so distinct CDR3 sequences, roughly 37% of them singletons. The TCR sequence derives from a human donor with low-grade glioma or glioblastoma, undergoing nonglioma brain surgery, or in good health (not recorded which). The chain couples TRBV6-2 or TRBV6-3 to TRBJ2-3; D not certain. The sample taken for sequencing was glioma tissue, nonneoplastic brain tissue, or PBMCs (not recorded which). The CDR3 spells CASSYSTKDTQYF. DNA for the CDR3: TGTGCCAGCAGTTACTCGACGAAGGATACGCAGTATTTT.